This T cell receptor beta chain was captured by sequencing in a study of blood T cell repertoires in COVID-19. Study details: The United States, Italy and Spain provided the acute and convalescent COVID-19 samples. The cDNA or gDNA used as material had been derived from T cells, B-cell-depleted T cells, or PBMCs.

The CDR3 contains 14 residues. Germline-derived CDR1 and CDR2 are SGHDN and FVKESK. V dropped 4 bases and J dropped 0 bases, with 9 bases sitting between them. While infection was still active, Seattle patients were enrolled and then followed longitudinally. This clone showed up just once. How the authors handled the data: The assay estimated nucleated cells by amplifying reference gene primers. Libraries were prepared by immunoSEQ multiplex PCR; TCRdb keeps only in-frame clonotypes and omits some of them. V and J calls and clone size are those listed in that table; D and trimming were worked out from the DNA. The repertoire holds approximately 100,000 clones, with over 60% as singletons.

The sample was peripheral blood. This clonotype was obtained from a man older than 75 with COVID-19, enrolled during active disease. This chain connects TRBV14 to TRBJ1-1; D gene uncertain. In DNA form, the CDR3 reads TGTGCCAGCAGCCCGAACCCAGTGAACACTGAAGCTTTCTTT. Translated: CASSPNPVNTEAFF.